These 29 T cell receptor beta chains came from one sample sequenced in a study of shared clonotypes between healthy human individuals. TCRdb's copy holds only in-frame clones and misses some; the assay was immunoSEQ multiplex PCR. Among about 1 million clones, 65% to 75% were seen once, and the ten largest hold nearly 1.5%. The sequenced sample was memory CD4+ T cells sorted from blood. Subset of the sample: CD45RA-negative fraction. The receptors stem from a young man in good health.

There are a few counts of this clone. The chain carries TRBV5-1 and TRBJ2-5; 8 nucleotides match TRBD1. J lost 5 bases, V lost 1 base, and 7 bases had no gene match. The CDR3 has 15 amino acids. The germline gives CDR1 SGHRS, CDR2 YFSETQ. CDR3 residues: CASSLRAGGGETQYF. The CDR3 DNA sequence: TGCGCCAGCAGCTTGAGGGCAGGGGGCGGGGAGACCCAGTACTTC.

V and J are TRBV10-2 and TRBJ2-7, with TRBD1 identical over 7 bases. Germline V gives CDR1 WSHSY, CDR2 SAAADI. The junction had 13 bases not matched to a gene; V was cut back by 8 bases and J by 3 bases. This CDR3 region has 15 residues. This CDR3 is CASGGPYRGSYEQYF. The CDR3 bases are TGCGCCAGCGGAGGCCCCTACAGGGGAAGCTACGAGCAGTACTTC.

The chain joins TRBV7-8 to TRBJ2-2, with TRBD2 identical over 7 bases. The CDR3 has 16 residues. The germline V gene has CDR1 SGHVS and CDR2 FQNEAQ. With 2 bases clipped from V and 1 base from J, the junction kept 4 bases outside the gene matches. The CDR3 is CASSLLGGGNTGELFF. The CDR3 DNA reads TGTGCCAGCAGCTTATTGGGCGGGGGGAACACCGGGGAGCTGTTTTTT. Filled out from reference TRBV7-8 and TRBJ2-2, the complete variable domain reads GAGVSQSPRYKVAKRGQDVALRCDPISGHVSLFWYQQALGQGPEFLTYFQNEAQLDKSGLPSDRFFAERPEGSVSTLKIQRTQQEDSAVYLCASSLLGGGNTGELFFGEGSRLTVL.

The gene calls are TRBV13 and TRBJ2-7; 10 bases line up with TRBD2. The CDR3 has 17 residues. Trimming cost V 0 bases and J 5 bases; bases outside gene matches: 10. Per the germline V gene, CDR1 is PRHDT and CDR2 is FYEKMQ (reference sequence). CDR3 bases: TGTGCCAGCAGCTTAGGGTCTAGCGGGAGTGTAGTCGACGAGCAGTACTTC. This sequence encodes CASSLGSSGSVVDEQYF. The variable domain in full, with the rest retrieved from reference TRBV13 and TRBJ2-7, is AAGVIQSPRHLIKEKRETATLKCYPIPRHDTVYWYQQGPGQDPQFLISFYEKMQSDKGSIPDRFSAQQFSDYHSELNMSSLELGDSALYFCASSLGSSGSVVDEQYFGPGTRLTVT.

This chain uses TRBV7-3 with TRBJ2-1, with 7 bases lining up with TRBD2. With 1 base clipped from V and 15 bases from J, the junction kept 6 bases outside the gene matches. This CDR3 is built from 12 residues. From germline, CDR1 is SGHTA and CDR2 FQGTGA. The CDR3: CASSLSGGLLFF. The DNA of the CDR3 is TGTGCCAGCAGCTTAAGCGGGGGACTACTGTTCTTC.

V and J are TRBV6-1 and TRBJ2-4; the D gene could be TRBD1 or TRBD2 (6 bases each). Trimming pared 7 bases from V and 5 bases from J, leaving 15 bases between. The V gene's germline CDR1 is MNHNS and CDR2 SASEGT. CDR3 length: 14 residues. This CDR3 is CASKDRGRENIQYF. In nucleotides, the CDR3 is TGTGCCAGCAAGGACCGGGGGCGCGAAAACATTCAGTACTTC.

This clone was recorded only once. This chain links TRBV9 with TRBJ2-5, with D perhaps being TRBD1 or TRBD2 (6 bases each). V gave up 0 bases and J gave up 5 bases, with 14 bases separating them. The germline V gene encodes CDR1 SGDLS and CDR2 YYNGEE. The CDR3 covers 15 residues. The DNA for the CDR3 is TGTGCCAGCAGCGTAGAGGGGGGAATTCGCGAGACCCAGTACTTC. As protein: CASSVEGGIRETQYF.

The V and J genes are TRBV29-1 and TRBJ2-3; 8 nucleotides match TRBD2. Looked up from germline, CDR1 is SQVTM and CDR2 is ANQGSEA. The CDR3 consists of 14 residues. With 6 bases clipped from V and 3 bases from J, the junction kept 8 bases outside the gene matches. The DNA of the CDR3 is TGCAGCGTCCAACCGGGACTAGTAACAGATACGCAGTATTTT. It yields the protein CSVQPGLVTDTQYF.

The chain employs TRBV9 and TRBJ2-5, with 9 positions matching TRBD1. Per germline, CDR1 SGDLS and CDR2 YYNGEE. The CDR3 is made up of 18 amino acids. V lost 0 bases, J lost 1 base, and 10 bases stayed unmatched. CDR3: CASSVVPNPGQGQETQYF. CDR3 DNA: TGTGCCAGCAGCGTAGTCCCAAACCCGGGACAGGGCCAAGAGACCCAGTACTTC. Supplemented by reference TRBV9 and TRBJ2-5, the full variable domain reads DSGVTQTPKHLITATGQRVTLRCSPRSGDLSVYWYQQSLDQGLQFLIQYYNGEERAKGNILERFSAQQFPDLHSELNLSSLELGDSALYFCASSVVPNPGQGQETQYFGPGTRLLVL.

This chain links TRBV4-3 with TRBJ2-1; 13 bases line up with TRBD2. Germline V CDR1 and CDR2: LGHNA, YSLEER. The CDR3 spans 17 residues. Trimming at V came to 3 bases and at J to 7 bases, leaving 9 bases not matched to a gene. CDR3 in amino acids: CASSQQGRTSGRNEQFF. The CDR3 nucleotides are TGCGCCAGCAGCCAGCAGGGACGGACTAGCGGGAGAAATGAGCAGTTCTTC.

This chain joins TRBV19 and TRBJ1-2, with D maybe TRBD1 (6 bases). Germline values: CDR1 LNHDA, CDR2 SQIVND (reference sequence). Trimming cost V 4 bases and J 3 bases, with 15 bases left between them. The CDR3 is 15 amino acids. The CDR3 here is CASSKSKQGYYGYTF. The CDR3 nucleotides read TGTGCCAGTAGTAAGTCTAAACAGGGCTACTATGGCTACACCTTC.

The gene calls are TRBV6-4 and TRBJ2-1, with TRBD2 identical over 11 bases. V lost 0 bases and J lost 8; bases outside the gene matches: 3. The CDR3 has 15 residues. The germline V gene encodes CDR1 MRHNA and CDR2 SNTAGT. In nucleotides, the CDR3 is TGTGCCAGCAGTGACTCTAGCGGGGGGGCGGATGAGCAGTTCTTC. Protein sequence: CASSDSSGGADEQFF.

The chain combines TRBV27 with TRBJ2-1, with D possibly matching TRBD2 (7 bases). Germline loops: CDR1 MNHEY, CDR2 SMNVEV (reference sequence). The CDR3 sequence is 16 residues long. The V end lost 6 bases, the J end lost 6 bases, and 21 bases lay between the germline ends. For the CDR3, the DNA is TGTGCCAGCAGCTTTGGGGGAGGGGGGGCGGCCAATGAGCAGTTCTTC. Translated, it gives CASSFGGGGAANEQFF.

V usage is TRBV10-3 and J usage is TRBJ2-7; TRBD2 aligns across 8 bases. The CDR3 has 15 amino acids. In germline, CDR1 is ENHRY, CDR2 SYGVKD. The V gene end was trimmed by 3 bases and the J gene end by 2 bases; junction bases not matched to a gene: 6. Here the CDR3 reads CAISDPGGIPYEQYF. The CDR3 nucleotides are TGTGCCATCAGTGACCCGGGAGGGATTCCCTACGAGCAGTACTTC.

This clone occurred a few times. The gene calls are TRBV6-6 and TRBJ2-1; D possibly corresponds to TRBD1 (6 bases). Germline V gene sequence: CDR1 MNHNY, CDR2 SVGAGI (reference sequence). CDR3 length: 15 amino acids. V was trimmed by 6 bases and J by 9 bases, leaving 21 bases between them. Here the CDR3 reads CASRGQPGGMGEQFF. The CDR3 nucleotides read TGTGCCAGCAGAGGACAGCCAGGTGGGATGGGTGAGCAGTTCTTC.

The chain couples TRBV18 to TRBJ1-4, with 7 positions matching TRBD1. Germline V lookup: CDR1 KGHSH, CDR2 LQKENI. With 5 bases clipped from V and 0 bases from J, the junction kept 3 bases outside the gene matches. The CDR3 loop spans 15 amino acids. The CDR3 DNA reads as TGTGCCAGCTCAGACAGGGTTGCAACTAATGAAAAACTGTTTTTT. Protein sequence: CASSDRVATNEKLFF.

This clone was counted a few times. This sequence joins TRBV30 and TRBJ1-5; D remains ambiguous. Trimming took off 1 base at V and 7 bases at J, with 8 bases between the two ends. This CDR3 is built from 12 residues. Per germline, CDR1 GTSNPN and CDR2 SVGIG (reference sequence). CDR3 nucleotide sequence: TGTGCCTGGAGTGACGCAATCCAGCCCCAGCATTTT. Its protein product is CAWSDAIQPQHF.

The gene calls are TRBV6-1 and TRBJ2-2; 9 positions match TRBD2. With 4 bases clipped from V and 6 bases from J, the junction kept 9 bases outside the gene matches. CDR1 and CDR2 from the germline V gene are MNHNS and SASEGT. The CDR3 consists of 16 residues. The CDR3 protein is CASSGSAGGQAGELFF. The CDR3 nucleotides read TGTGCCAGCAGTGGTTCGGCGGGAGGGCAGGCCGGGGAGCTGTTTTTT.

The table lists this clone with a few counts. The V call is TRBV6-1, the J call TRBJ2-1; 11 bases match TRBD1. Germline CDR1 reads MNHNS; CDR2 reads SASEGT. V was pared by 10 bases and J by 10 bases, with 12 bases of the junction left unmatched. CDR3 length equals 14 residues. Here the CDR3 reads CAIAGTGGFGEQFF. In DNA form, the CDR3 reads TGTGCCATCGCCGGGACAGGGGGATTTGGGGAGCAGTTCTTC.

The chain employs TRBV19 and TRBJ1-1; D gene ambiguous. This CDR3 region has 14 residues. V lost 5 bases, J lost 1 base, and 11 bases lay in between. The germline V gene encodes CDR1 LNHDA and CDR2 SQIVND (reference sequence). DNA for the CDR3: TGTGCCAGTAGTCCCCTTAACTGGAACACTGAAGCTTTCTTT. Protein product: CASSPLNWNTEAFF.

The chain couples TRBV6-5 to TRBJ2-5, with TRBD2 as a possible D gene (6 bases). CDR3 size: 15 residues. V lost 0 bases and J 2 bases, leaving 10 bases between the germline ends. Looked up from germline, CDR1 is MNHEY and CDR2 is SVGAGI. CDR3 sequence (DNA): TGTGCCAGCAGTTACTCGAGTAGCGGTCAAGAGACCCAGTACTTC. Its translation: CASSYSSSGQETQYF.

V and J are TRBV7-2 and TRBJ2-7; TRBD2 matches 7 bases. The V gene end was trimmed by 1 base and the J gene end by 2 bases; junction bases not matched to a gene: 8. This CDR3 region has 16 residues. CDR1 and CDR2 from the germline V gene are SGHTA and FQGNSA. Here the CDR3 DNA reads TGTGCCAGCAGCTTAGGTTTACAGCGGGGAACCTACGAGCAGTACTTC. This sequence encodes CASSLGLQRGTYEQYF.

V is TRBV28 and J is TRBJ2-7; no firm D call. Trimming removed 4 bases at V and 5 bases at J, with 12 bases between. The CDR3 is 13 amino acids. Germline values: CDR1 MDHEN, CDR2 SYDVKM. The DNA for the CDR3 is TGTGCCAGCAGTTCACTGTATGCCGACGAGCAGTACTTC. Its translation is CASSSLYADEQYF.

CDR3 loop: CASSDYRVGAKNIQYF. The CDR3 DNA reads TGTGCCAGCAGTGACTACAGGGTTGGGGCCAAAAACATTCAGTACTTC. The V call is TRBV6-1, the J call TRBJ2-4; a weak D match, TRBD1 (6 bases). The CDR3 extends over 16 amino acids. The V gene lost 3 bases and the J gene lost 1 base, with 13 bases spanning the gap. Germline lookup yields CDR1 MNHNS and CDR2 SASEGT.

There are a few counts of this clone. The V and J genes are TRBV29-1 and TRBJ2-7; the D gene is possibly TRBD2 (5 bases). Trimming cost V 0 bases and J 0 bases, with 15 bases left between them. Looked up from germline, CDR1 is SQVTM and CDR2 is ANQGSEA. The length of the CDR3 is 16 residues. The CDR3 loop reads CSVEDLTEDSSYEQYF. The CDR3 DNA reads TGCAGCGTTGAAGATCTAACGGAGGATAGCTCCTACGAGCAGTACTTC.

The chain couples TRBV7-9 to TRBJ2-3; perhaps TRBD2 as D (6 bases). This CDR3 region has 15 residues. Germline CDR1 SEHNR, CDR2 FQNEAQ (reference sequence). The germline V and J ends were trimmed by 0 bases and 5 bases, with 12 bases remaining between them. This CDR3 reads CASSLATRNKDTQYF. In nucleotides, the CDR3 is TGTGCCAGCAGCTTAGCGACTAGAAACAAAGATACGCAGTATTTT.

The chain carries TRBV4-1 and TRBJ2-4; 7 bases are a match to TRBD1. This CDR3 spans 15 amino acids. Per the germline V gene, CDR1 is MGHRA and CDR2 is YSYEKL. The ends lost 1 base at V and 8 bases at J; junction bases unmatched: 8. In nucleotides, the CDR3 is TGCGCCAGCAGCCAAGGGTTCCTCGACAGGGACATTCAGTACTTC. Translating it yields CASSQGFLDRDIQYF.

The chain recombines TRBV7-8 with TRBJ2-2, with 8 bases that match TRBD2. This CDR3 has 16 residues. The V gene's germline CDR1 is SGHVS and CDR2 FQNEAQ. V lost 5 bases to trimming and J lost 2 bases; unmatched junction nucleotides: 7. The CDR3 region is CASSGSGGLNTGELFF. As DNA, the CDR3 is TGTGCCAGCAGCGGAAGCGGGGGCCTAAACACCGGGGAGCTGTTTTTT.

The CDR3 here is CASRGTGVGQETQYF. The DNA of the CDR3 is TGTGCCAGTCGCGGGACAGGGGTTGGGCAAGAGACCCAGTACTTC. The rearrangement uses TRBV28 and TRBJ2-5; 10 bases are a match to TRBD1. Per germline, CDR1 MDHEN and CDR2 SYDVKM. With 9 bases clipped from V and 2 bases from J, the junction kept 9 bases outside the gene matches. This CDR3 region has 15 residues.